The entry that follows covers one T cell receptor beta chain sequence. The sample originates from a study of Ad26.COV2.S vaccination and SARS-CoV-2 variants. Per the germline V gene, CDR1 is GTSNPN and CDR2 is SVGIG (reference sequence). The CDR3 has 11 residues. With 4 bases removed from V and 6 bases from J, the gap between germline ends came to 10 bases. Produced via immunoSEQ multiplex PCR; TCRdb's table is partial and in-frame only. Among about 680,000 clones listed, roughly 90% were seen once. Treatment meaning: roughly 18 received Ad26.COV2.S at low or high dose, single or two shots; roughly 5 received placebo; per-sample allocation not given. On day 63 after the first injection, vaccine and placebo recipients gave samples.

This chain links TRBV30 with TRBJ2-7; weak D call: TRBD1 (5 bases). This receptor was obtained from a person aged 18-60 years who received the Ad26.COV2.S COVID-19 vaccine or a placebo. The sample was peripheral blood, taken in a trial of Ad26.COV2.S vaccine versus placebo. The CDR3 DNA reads TGTGCCTGGACCCAGGGATCCGAGCAGTACTTC. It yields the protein CAWTQGSEQYF.